Below, one T cell receptor beta chain is given with its context. Its antigen is still unknown. Germline V gene lookup returns CDR1 MNHEY and CDR2 SVGAGI. The length of the CDR3 is 14 residues. V lost 2 bases, J lost 4 bases, and 11 bases lay in between. Blood draws occurred at baseline, cycle 4 day 1, and cycle 7 day 1. The sample originates from a study of OX40 agonist ivuxolimab in advanced cancers. Study-level background: People who had prior anti-PD-1, anti-PD-L1 or anti-CTLA-4 therapy could take part, and around 39% had some.

Using immunoSEQ multiplex PCR, the repertoire was profiled, and TCRdb retains in-frame clones only, with some absent. The sample consists of some 22,000 clones, around 73% of them appearing once. Overall study findings and caveats: Among the least clonally expanded were partial responders at 0.1-3.0 mg/kg.

The TCR originated in an adult with an advanced solid tumor such as melanoma, head and neck, liver or kidney cancer. This chain uses TRBV6-5 with TRBJ1-1; D remains unclear. Sample: CD4+ or CD8+ T cells sorted from blood, taken in a trial of the OX40 agonist ivuxolimab. CDR3 in amino acids: CASSYTATSTEAFF. As DNA, the CDR3 is TGTGCCAGCAGTTACACGGCCACCTCCACTGAAGCTTTCTTT.